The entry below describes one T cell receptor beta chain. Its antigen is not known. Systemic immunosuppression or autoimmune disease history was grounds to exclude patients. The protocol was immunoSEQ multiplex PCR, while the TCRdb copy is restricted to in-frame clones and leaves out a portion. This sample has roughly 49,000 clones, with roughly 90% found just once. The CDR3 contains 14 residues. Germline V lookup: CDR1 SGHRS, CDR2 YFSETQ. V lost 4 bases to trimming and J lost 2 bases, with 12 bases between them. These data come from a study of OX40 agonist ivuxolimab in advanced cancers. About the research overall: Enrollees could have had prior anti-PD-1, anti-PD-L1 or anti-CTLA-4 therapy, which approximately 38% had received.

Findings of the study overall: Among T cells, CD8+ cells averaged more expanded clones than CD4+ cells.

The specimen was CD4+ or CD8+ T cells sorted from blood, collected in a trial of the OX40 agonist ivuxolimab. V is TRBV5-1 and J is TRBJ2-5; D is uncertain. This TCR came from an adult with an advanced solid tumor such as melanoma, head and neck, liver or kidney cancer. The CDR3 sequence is CASSLPTAQETQYF. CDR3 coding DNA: TGCGCCAGCAGCCTCCCTACCGCACAAGAGACCCAGTACTTC.